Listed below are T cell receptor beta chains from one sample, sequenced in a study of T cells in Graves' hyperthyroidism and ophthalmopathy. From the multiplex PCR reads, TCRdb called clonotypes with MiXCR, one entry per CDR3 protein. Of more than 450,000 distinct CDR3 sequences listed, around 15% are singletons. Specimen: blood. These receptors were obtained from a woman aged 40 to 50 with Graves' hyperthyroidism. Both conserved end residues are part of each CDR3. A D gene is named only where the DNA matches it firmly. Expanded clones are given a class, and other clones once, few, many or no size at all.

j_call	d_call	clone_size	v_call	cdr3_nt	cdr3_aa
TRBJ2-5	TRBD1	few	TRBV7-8	TGTGCCAGCAGCTTCACCCGGACAGGGGCGAAACGAGAGACCCAGTACTTC	CASSFTRTGAKRETQYF
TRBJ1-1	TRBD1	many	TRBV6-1	TGTGCCAGCAGCGCTCCACAGGGGTTATTGTACACTGAAGCTTTCTTT	CASSAPQGLLYTEAFF
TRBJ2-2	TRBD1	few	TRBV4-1	TGCGCCAGCAGCCAAAGGTTTACAGGGGACGGGAACACCGGGGAGCTGTTTTTT	CASSQRFTGDGNTGELFF
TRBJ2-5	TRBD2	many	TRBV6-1	TGTGCCAGCAGTTGGGGAGGGCCAGAGACCCAGTACTTC	CASSWGGPETQYF
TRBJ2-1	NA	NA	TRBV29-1	TGCAGCGTTGAAATTTCAATCCGGGTAAATGAGCAGTTCTTC	CSVEISIRVNEQFF
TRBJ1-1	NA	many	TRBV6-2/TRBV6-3	TGTGCCAGCAACTTCGGACCCTCTATTGAAGCTTTCTTT	CASNFGPSIEAFF
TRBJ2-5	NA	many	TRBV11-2	TGTGCCAGCAGCTTAGACTTGGAGACCCAGTACTTC	CASSLDLETQYF
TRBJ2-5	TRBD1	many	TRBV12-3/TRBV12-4	TGTGCCAGCAGGGGTCACAGGGGAATGGAAAAGACCCAGTACTTC	CASRGHRGMEKTQYF
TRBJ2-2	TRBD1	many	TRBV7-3	TGTGCCAGCAGCTTTGGACAGGGTACCGGGGAGCTGTTTTTT	CASSFGQGTGELFF
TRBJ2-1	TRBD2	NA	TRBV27	TGTGCCAGCCGGAGGACTAGCGGCTACACAATGGACAATGAGCAGTTCTTC	CASRRTSGYTMDNEQFF
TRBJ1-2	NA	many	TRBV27	TGTGCCAGCAGTTTCCGGGACCCGCCCTATGGCTACACCTTC	CASSFRDPPYGYTF
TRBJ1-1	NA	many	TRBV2	TGTGCCAGCAGTGAAAGAATTGGCTTCGGACGGGCTGAAGCTTTCTTT	CASSERIGFGRAEAFF
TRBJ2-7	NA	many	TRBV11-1	TGTGCCAGCAGCCCTGCAACACAATTATTCTACGAGCAGTACTTC	CASSPATQLFYEQYF
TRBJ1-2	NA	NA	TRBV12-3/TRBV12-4	TGTGCCAGCAGCCAAGGAACAGGCCGGGGCTATGGCTACACCTTC	CASSQGTGRGYGYTF
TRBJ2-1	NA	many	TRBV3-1	TGTGCCAGCAGCCCACCTACCGGGAGCTCAGCAGGCAATGAGCAGTTCTTC	CASSPPTGSSAGNEQFF
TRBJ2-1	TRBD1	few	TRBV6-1	TGTGCCAGCACGACAGGGGAGAATGAGCAGTTCTTC	CASTTGENEQFF
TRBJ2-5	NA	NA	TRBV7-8	TGTGCCAGCAGCTTACAGCGGTTGGGTCAAGCGACCCAGTACTTC	CASSLQRLGQATQYF
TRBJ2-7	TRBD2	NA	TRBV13	TGTGCCAGCAGCTCTCTTGATAGGGAGGGCCTATCCGAGCAGTACTTC	CASSSLDREGLSEQYF
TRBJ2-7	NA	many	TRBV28	TGTGCCAGCAGAAAGACCTACGAGCAGTACTTC	CASRKTYEQYF
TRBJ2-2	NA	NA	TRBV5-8	TGTGCCAGCAGCTTGGCCTTTGGTAACACCGGGGAGCTGTTTTTT	CASSLAFGNTGELFF
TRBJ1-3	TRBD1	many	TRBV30	TGTGCCTGGGGGACAGGGACTACTGGAAACACCATATATTTT	CAWGTGTTGNTIYF
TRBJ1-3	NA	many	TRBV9	TGTGCCAGCAGCGTACAGGGGAGGATTGCTGGAAACACCATATATTTT	CASSVQGRIAGNTIYF
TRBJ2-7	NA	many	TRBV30	TGTGCCTGGAGTCCCCCCCCCACACCCTACGAGCAGTACTTC	CAWSPPPTPYEQYF
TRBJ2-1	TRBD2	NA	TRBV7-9	TGTGCCAGCAGCTTAACTAGCGGGAGTGTCAATGAGCAGTTCTTC	CASSLTSGSVNEQFF
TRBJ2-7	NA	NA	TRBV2	TGTGCCAGCAGCCAAGCCCCCCCCCCCTCCTACGAGCAGTACTTC	CASSQAPPPSYEQYF
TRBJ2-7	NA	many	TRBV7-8	TGTGCCAGCAGCCGGGCCCAATATCCCGGTTTGAACGAGCAGTACTTC	CASSRAQYPGLNEQYF
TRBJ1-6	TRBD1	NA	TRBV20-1	TGCAGTGCTAAGCGGACAGGTTCACCCCTCCACTTT	CSAKRTGSPLHF
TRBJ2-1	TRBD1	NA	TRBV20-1	TGCAGTGCTAGCCCTAAAGACAGGGTATCCTACAATGAGCAGTTCTTC	CSASPKDRVSYNEQFF
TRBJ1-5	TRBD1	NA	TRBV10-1	TGCGCCAGCAGTGATTTAGGGGGACAGGGGATCTTGCATTTT	CASSDLGGQGILHF
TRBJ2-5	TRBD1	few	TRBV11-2	TGTGCCAGCAGCTTAGATTCGGGACAGAGGTACCAAGAGACCCAGTACTTC	CASSLDSGQRYQETQYF
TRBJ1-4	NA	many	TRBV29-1	TGCAGCGCCGGGGCGGGGGCGTCAACTAATGAAAAACTGTTTTTT	CSAGAGASTNEKLFF
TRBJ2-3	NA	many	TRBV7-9	TGTGCCAGCAGCTCAGATAAGAGCGGGCGTAGAGATACGCAGTATTTT	CASSSDKSGRRDTQYF
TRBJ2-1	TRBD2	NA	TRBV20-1	TGCAGTGCGCCGACTAGCGGGAGTTTCCTCACAGGGAATGAGCAGTTCTTC	CSAPTSGSFLTGNEQFF
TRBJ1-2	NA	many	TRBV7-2	TGTGCCAGCAGCTTAGCTGGGGGGGGCGCTGGAGGCTACACCTTC	CASSLAGGGAGGYTF
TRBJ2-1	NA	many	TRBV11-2	TGTGCCAGCAGCCAGATGGGCATCTCCTACAATGAGCAGTTCTTC	CASSQMGISYNEQFF
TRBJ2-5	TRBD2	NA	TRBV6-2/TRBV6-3	TGTGCCAGCAGGAGAGGGGTACTAGCGGGAGGTGAGACCCAGTACTTC	CASRRGVLAGGETQYF
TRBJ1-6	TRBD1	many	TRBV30	TGTGCCTGGACGGGACAGCATAATTCACCCCTCCACTTT	CAWTGQHNSPLHF
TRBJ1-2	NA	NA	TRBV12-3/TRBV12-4	TGTGCCAGCAGGTCCTCAAAGGGGTTCTATGGCTACACCTTC	CASRSSKGFYGYTF
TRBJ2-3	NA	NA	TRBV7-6	TGTGCCAGCAGCTTAGAAGCAGGGACCCATACGCAGTATTTT	CASSLEAGTHTQYF
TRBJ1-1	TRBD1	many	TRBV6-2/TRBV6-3	TGTGCCAGCAGACCGACTGGGACAGGGTACACTGAAGCTTTCTTT	CASRPTGTGYTEAFF
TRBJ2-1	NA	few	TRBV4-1	TGCGCCAGCAGCCAAGATGAGAGGGAGCGGCGGTATGAGCAGTTCTTC	CASSQDERERRYEQFF
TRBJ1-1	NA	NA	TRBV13	TGCGCCAGCAGTCCCGACTGGGTGAACACTGAAGCTTTCTTT	CASSPDWVNTEAFF
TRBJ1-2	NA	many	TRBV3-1	TGTGCCAGCAGCCTGAGAGGGAGCAACTATGGCTACACCTTC	CASSLRGSNYGYTF
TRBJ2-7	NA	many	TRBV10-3	TGTGCCATCAAAGAGGCAGGTGCGGCCTACGAGCAGTACTTC	CAIKEAGAAYEQYF
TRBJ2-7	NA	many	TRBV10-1	TGCGCCAGCAGTGAGTCAGCGGAGGGGAGCAAGTACGAGCAGTACTTC	CASSESAEGSKYEQYF